This T cell receptor (beta chain) is from a study of cytomegalovirus exposure and HLA in healthy donors. Notes on the study in general: HLA alleles showed associations with around 15,000 TCR beta sequences in a later analysis, at a 0.05 false discovery rate. By HLA locus, TCR association rates varied in a later analysis, with DRB1 showing the most and HLA-C the fewest. CMV serostatus was the sole immune exposure data available. Common viral pathogens were later found to be apparently linked to several of the most significant clusters.

In the case of this clone: Its antigen remains unknown.

The PCR made use of 60 Vbeta and 13 Jbeta primers. The assay was immunoSEQ multiplex PCR, and TCRdb's table has in-frame clones only and misses some. The table records roughly 40,000 clones, around half of them present only once. Germline V lookup: CDR1 SGHTA, CDR2 FQGNSA. Trimming cost V 5 bases and J 9 bases; bases outside gene matches: 11. CDR3 length: 16 amino acids. The TCR sequence derives from a human donor in good health. The sequenced sample was PBMCs. The chain joins TRBV7-2 to TRBJ2-1, with 12 nucleotides matching TRBD2. In DNA, the CDR3 is TGTGCCAGCAGCATTGGACTAGCGGGAATTCGGAGTGAGCAGTTCTTC. This translates into CASSIGLAGIRSEQFF.